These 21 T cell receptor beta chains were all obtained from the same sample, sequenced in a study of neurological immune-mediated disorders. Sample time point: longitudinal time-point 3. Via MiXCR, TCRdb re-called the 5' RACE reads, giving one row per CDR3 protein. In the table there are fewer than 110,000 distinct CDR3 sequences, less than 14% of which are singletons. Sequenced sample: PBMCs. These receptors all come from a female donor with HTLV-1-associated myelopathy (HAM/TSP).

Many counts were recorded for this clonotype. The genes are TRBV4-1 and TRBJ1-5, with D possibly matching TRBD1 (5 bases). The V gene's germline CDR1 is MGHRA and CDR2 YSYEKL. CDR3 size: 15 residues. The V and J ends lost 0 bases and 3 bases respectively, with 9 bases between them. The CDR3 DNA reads TGCGCCAGCAGCCAAGATGAAGGGGCCAATCAGCCCCAGCATTTT. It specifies CASSQDEGANQPQHF.

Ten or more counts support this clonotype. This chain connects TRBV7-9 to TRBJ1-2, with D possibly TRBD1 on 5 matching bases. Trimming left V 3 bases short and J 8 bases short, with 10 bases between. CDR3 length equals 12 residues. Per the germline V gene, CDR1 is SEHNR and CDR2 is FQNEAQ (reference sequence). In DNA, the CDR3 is TGTGCCAGCAGCTTCACAGGCCACGGCTACACCTTC. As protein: CASSFTGHGYTF.

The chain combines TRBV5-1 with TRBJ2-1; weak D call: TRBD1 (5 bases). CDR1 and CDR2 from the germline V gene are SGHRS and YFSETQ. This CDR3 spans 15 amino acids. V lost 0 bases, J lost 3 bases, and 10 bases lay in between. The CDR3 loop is CASSLASDSYNEQFF. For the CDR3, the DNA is TGCGCCAGCAGCTTGGCCAGTGACAGCTACAATGAGCAGTTCTTC. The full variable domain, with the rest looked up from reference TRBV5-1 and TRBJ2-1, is KAGVTQTPRYLIKTRGQQVTLSCSPISGHRSVSWYQQTPGQGLQFLFEYFSETQRNKGNFPGRFSGRQFSNSRSEMNVSTLELGDSALYLCASSLASDSYNEQFFGPGTRLTVL.

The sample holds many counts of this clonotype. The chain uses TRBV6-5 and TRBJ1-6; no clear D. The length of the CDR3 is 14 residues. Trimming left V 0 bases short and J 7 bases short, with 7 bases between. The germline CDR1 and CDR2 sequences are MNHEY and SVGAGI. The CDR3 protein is CASSYSSENSPLHF. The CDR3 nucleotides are TGTGCCAGCAGTTACTCTTCGGAGAATTCACCCCTCCACTTT.

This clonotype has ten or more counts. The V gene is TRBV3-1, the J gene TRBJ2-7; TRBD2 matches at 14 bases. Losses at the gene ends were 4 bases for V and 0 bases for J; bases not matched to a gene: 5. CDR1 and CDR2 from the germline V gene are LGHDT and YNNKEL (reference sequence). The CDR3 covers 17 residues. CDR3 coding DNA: TGTGCCAGCAGCCGACGGACTAGCGGGGGGACCTCCTACGAGCAGTACTTC. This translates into CASSRRTSGGTSYEQYF.

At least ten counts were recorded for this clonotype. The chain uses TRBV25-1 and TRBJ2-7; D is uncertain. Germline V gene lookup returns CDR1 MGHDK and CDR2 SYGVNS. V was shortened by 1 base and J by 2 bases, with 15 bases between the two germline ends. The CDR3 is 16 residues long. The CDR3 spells CASSESPGGSTYEQYF. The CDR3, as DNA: TGTGCCAGCAGTGAATCCCCAGGCGGATCAACCTACGAGCAGTACTTC.

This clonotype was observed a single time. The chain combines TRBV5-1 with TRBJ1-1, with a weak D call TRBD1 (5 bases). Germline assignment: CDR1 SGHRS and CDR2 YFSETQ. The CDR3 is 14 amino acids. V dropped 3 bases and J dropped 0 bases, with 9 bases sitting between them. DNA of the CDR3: TGCGCCAGCAGCTCAGGGACGCTGAACACTGAAGCTTTCTTT. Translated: CASSSGTLNTEAFF.

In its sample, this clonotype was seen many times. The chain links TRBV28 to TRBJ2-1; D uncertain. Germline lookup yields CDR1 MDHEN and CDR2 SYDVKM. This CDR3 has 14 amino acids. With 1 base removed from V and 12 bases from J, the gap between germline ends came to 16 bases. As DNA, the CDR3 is TGTGCCAGCAGTTTATATCAGGCGCATCAAGGGCAGTTCTTC. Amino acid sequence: CASSLYQAHQGQFF. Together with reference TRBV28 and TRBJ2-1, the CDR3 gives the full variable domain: DVKVTQSSRYLVKRTGEKVFLECVQDMDHENMFWYRQDPGLGLRLIYFSYDVKMKEKGDIPEGYSVSREKKERFSLILESASTNQTSMYLCASSLYQAHQGQFFGPGTRLTVL.

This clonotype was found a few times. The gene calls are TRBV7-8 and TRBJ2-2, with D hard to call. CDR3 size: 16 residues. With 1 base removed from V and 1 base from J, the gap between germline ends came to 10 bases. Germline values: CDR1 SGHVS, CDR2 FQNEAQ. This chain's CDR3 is CASSLGAVGNTGELFF. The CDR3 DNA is TGTGCCAGCAGCTTAGGGGCAGTGGGGAACACCGGGGAGCTGTTTTTT.

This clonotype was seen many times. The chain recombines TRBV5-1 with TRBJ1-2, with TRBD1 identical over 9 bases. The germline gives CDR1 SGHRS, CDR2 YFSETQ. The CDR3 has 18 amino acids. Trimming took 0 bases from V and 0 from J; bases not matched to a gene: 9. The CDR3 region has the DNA TGCGCCAGCAGCTTGGCCACGGGACAGGGATCCTCTAACTATGGCTACACCTTC. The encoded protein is CASSLATGQGSSNYGYTF.

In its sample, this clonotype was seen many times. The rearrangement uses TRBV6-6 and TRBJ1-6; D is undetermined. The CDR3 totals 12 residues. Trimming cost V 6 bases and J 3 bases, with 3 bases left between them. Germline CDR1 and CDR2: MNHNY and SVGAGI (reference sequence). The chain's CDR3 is CASSHYNSPLHF. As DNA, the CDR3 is TGTGCCAGCAGCCACTATAATTCACCCCTCCACTTT.

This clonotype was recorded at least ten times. CDR3 sequence: CASRPTGWAGTDTQYF. CDR3 bases: TGTGCCAGCAGGCCTACAGGGTGGGCAGGCACAGATACGCAGTATTTT. The chain has TRBV6-5 and TRBJ2-3, with a weak D call TRBD1 (6 bases). The V end was cut by 6 bases, the J end by 1 base, with 17 bases between. The CDR3 spans 16 residues. The germline V gene has CDR1 MNHEY and CDR2 SVGAGI.

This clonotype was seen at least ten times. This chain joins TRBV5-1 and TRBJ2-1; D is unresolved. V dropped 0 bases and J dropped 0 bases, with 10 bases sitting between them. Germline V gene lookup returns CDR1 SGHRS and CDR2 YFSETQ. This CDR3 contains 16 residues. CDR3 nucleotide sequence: TGCGCCAGCAGCTTGGGGAGACATCCCTCCTACAATGAGCAGTTCTTC. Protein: CASSLGRHPSYNEQFF.

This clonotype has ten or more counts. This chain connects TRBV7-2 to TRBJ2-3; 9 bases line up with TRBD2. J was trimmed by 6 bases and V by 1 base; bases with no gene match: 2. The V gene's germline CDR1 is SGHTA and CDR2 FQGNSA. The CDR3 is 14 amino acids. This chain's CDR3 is CASSLGLAGDTQYF. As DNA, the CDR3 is TGTGCCAGCAGCTTAGGGCTAGCGGGGGATACGCAGTATTTT.

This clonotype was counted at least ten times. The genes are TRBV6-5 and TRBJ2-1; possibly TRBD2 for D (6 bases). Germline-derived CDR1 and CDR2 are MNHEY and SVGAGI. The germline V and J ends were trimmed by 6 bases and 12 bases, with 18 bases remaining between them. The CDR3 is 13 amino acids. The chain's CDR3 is CASSSGTVTGQFF. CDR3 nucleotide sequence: TGTGCCAGCAGCTCCGGGACTGTGACGGGGCAGTTCTTC.

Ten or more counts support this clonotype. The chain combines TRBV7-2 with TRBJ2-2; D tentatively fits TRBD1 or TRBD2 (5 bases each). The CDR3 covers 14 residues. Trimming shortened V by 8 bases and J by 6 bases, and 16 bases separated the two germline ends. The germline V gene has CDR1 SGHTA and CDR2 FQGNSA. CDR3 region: CASRGQGASGELFF. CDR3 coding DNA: TGTGCCAGCCGCGGTCAGGGAGCTTCCGGGGAGCTGTTTTTT.

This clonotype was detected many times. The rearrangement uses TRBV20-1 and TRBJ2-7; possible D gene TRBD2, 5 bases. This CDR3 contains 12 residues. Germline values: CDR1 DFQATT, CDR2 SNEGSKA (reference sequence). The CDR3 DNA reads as TGCAGCACGCGGGCTTTAGGGTACGAGCAGTACTTC. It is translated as CSTRALGYEQYF.

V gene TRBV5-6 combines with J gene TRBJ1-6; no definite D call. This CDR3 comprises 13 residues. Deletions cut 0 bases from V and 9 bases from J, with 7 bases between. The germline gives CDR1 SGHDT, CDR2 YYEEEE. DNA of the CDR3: TGTGCCAGCAGCTTGGGACCAGGTTCACCCCTCCACTTT. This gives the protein CASSLGPGSPLHF.

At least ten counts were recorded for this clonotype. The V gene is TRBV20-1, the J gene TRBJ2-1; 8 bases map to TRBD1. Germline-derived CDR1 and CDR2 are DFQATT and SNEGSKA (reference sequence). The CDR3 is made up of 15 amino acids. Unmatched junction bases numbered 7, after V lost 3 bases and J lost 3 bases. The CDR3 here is CSASSQGAVYNEQFF. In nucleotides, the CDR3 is TGCAGTGCTAGCTCCCAGGGGGCGGTCTACAATGAGCAGTTCTTC.

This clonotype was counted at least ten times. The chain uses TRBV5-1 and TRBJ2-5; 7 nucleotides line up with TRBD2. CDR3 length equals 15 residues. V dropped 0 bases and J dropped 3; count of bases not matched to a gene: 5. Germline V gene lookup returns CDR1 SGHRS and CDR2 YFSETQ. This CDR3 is CASSLDGRREETQYF. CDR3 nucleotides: TGCGCCAGCAGCTTGGACGGGAGGAGAGAAGAGACCCAGTACTTC.

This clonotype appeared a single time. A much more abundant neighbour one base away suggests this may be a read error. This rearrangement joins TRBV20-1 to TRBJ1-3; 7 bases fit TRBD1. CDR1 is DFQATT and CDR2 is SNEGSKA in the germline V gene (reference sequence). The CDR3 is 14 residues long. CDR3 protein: CSARDRQGSNTIDF. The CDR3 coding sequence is TGCAGTGCTAGAGATCGACAGGGTAGTAACACCATAGATTTT.